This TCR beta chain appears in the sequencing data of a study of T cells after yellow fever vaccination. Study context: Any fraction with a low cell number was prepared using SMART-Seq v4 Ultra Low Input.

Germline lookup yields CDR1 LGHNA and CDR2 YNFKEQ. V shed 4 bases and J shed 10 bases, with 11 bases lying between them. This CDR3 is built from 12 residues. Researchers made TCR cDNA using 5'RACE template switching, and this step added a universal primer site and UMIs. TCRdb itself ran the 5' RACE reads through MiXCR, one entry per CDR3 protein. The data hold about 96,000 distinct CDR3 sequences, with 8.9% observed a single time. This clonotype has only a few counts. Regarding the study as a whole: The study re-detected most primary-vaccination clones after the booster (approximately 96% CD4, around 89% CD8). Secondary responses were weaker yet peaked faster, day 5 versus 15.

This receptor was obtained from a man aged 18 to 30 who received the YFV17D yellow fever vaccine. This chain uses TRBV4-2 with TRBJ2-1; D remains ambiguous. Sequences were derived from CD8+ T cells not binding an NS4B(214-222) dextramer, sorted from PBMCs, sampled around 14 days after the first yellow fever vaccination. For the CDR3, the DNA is TGTGCCAGCAGCCCCTCGGGCCCCGAGCAGTTCTTC. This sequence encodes CASSPSGPEQFF.